Sequencing of this TCR beta chain was carried out in a study of molecular identifiers for immune sequencing clone quantification (dated by TCRdb to between 2017 and 2018). Turning to the overall study: For a replicate experiment, RNA from roughly 21,000 or 96,000 naive CD8 T cells was divided into five aliquots, and four of the five aliquots were sequenced. This methods study used CD8 T cells to benchmark TCR RNA copy counting and molecular-identifier clustering-based TCR repertoire sequencing (MIDCIRS).

Summary of the overall study and its limitations: In CMV-specific effector cells, clones with more than 20 RNA copies contained over 98% of molecules, whereas in naive cells such clones contained under 1% of molecules. Spiked-in Jurkat TCR RNA (about 10 copies' worth), which is not part of the donor repertoire, was contained in the naive libraries. Modeling indicated roughly 3.2 TCR RNA copies recovered per cell, compared with around 9.8 by digital PCR, which implies a capture efficiency of around 29%. Without barcode sub-clustering, chimeric consensus sequences inflated TCR diversity; chimeras reached as high as 47%. Highly expanded clone sizes could be underestimated because identical TCR molecules may share a barcode. A single cell's worth of spiked-in Jurkat TCR RNA was reported detectable even among 850,000 to 1,000,000 naive CD8 T cells.

Taken from the germline V gene, the CDR1 and CDR2 loops are MNHEY and SVGAGI. Including cysteine and phenylalanine, the CDR3 has 13 amino acids. Left in the record is the CDR3 DNA by itself, 39 bases read in frame from the first base. Between the V and J ends, shortened by 9 bases and 2 bases respectively, the junction contains 14 bases. Libraries were built with PCR. TCRdb records Illumina HiSeq 4000 as the sequencer. Preparation of bulk TCR libraries followed a previously described approach, with the TCR primers listed in Table S5. Total RNA was purified with the Qiagen AllPrep DNA/RNA kit. Before analysis, reads from multiple sequencing runs of the same library were pooled. Processing in the source paper ran as follows. Only reads with exact TCR constant sequence were kept, trimmed to 150 nt, and grouped by their 12-nt molecular barcodes. Reads inside each barcode group were sub-clustered using a 15% Levenshtein threshold, and a quality-weighted consensus sequence was constructed for each RNA molecule. Non-functional sequences were discarded, and so were lower-count sequences lying one edit away from another sequence. On the basis of fitting two negative binomial distributions, barcode sub-clusters with fewer than 20% of the maximum read count were discarded. TCRdb reran the public reads through fastp at Q25 and MiXCR, keeping productive beta chains. Each entry is one CDR3 protein sequence, shown with its most common DNA and genes. The V and J calls here are based on TCRdb, not the publication. The sample table lists approximately 59,000 distinct CDR3 sequences, 18% of them with a count of one. The ten largest make up 1.5% to 1.9% of the sample.

Many counts were recorded for this clonotype. What this receptor recognizes is not known. Within one base of it there is no much larger clone, and no base qualities were kept. Libraries of naive CD8 T cells were built from 20,000 to 1,000,000 sorted cells, with 10%, 30% or 50% of the purified RNA used. On a BD FACSAria II, naive CD8 T cells were FACS-sorted as CD8+CD4-CCR7+CD45RA+ and collected into RLT Plus buffer. Detection sensitivity was tested by spiking Jurkat RNA equal to approximately 9 TCR copies' worth into samples containing roughly 18,000-1,000,000 naive CD8 T cells. Enrichment of CD8 T cells was performed with RosetteSep CD8+ T Cell Enrichment Cocktail and Ficoll-Paque, after which ACK red cell lysis was carried out.

This receptor chain uses TRBV6-5 and TRBJ2-7, with TRBD2 tentatively as D gene (6 bases match). This receptor was obtained from a human donor in good health. Some libraries in this study had Jurkat cell RNA spiked in. The sample taken for sequencing was naive CD8+ T cells from blood, with Jurkat cell RNA spiked in. In light of the paper, this sample's cell subset or site label describes: FACS-sorted CD8+CD4-CCR7+CD45RA+ naive T cells. The CDR3 has the sequence CASSIAEPYEQYF. In nucleotides, the sequence is TGTGCCAGTTCAATAGCGGAGCCCTACGAGCAGTACTTC.